A single sample is the source of the 29 T cell receptor beta chains below, sequenced in a study of Tregs in tolerant kidney transplant recipients. This table comes from immunoSEQ multiplex PCR, and its TCRdb copy is limited to in-frame clones, with some not included. This sample's table reports about 11,000 clones. Recipients received nonmyeloablative bone marrow transplants from related graft donors, with transient mixed chimerism. The sequenced sample was CD8+ T cells from blood (PBMCs), obtained 24 months after the transplant. Source of these receptors: a human patient who received a combined kidney and bone marrow transplant. T cells may partly derive from the graft donor.

As to this clone: Read data end 3 residues before the CDR3 end; the end is taken from the germline J gene. This rearrangement joins TRBV30 to TRBJ2-7, with 7 positions matching TRBD1. This CDR3 has 14 residues. J lost 3 bases, V lost 0 bases, and 5 bases had no gene match. Germline values: CDR1 GTSNPN, CDR2 SVGIG (reference sequence). The CDR3 loop is CAWSVGTDFYEQYF. The CDR3 DNA, read in part, is TGTGCCTGGAGTGTCGGGACAGACTTCTACGAG.

As regards this clone: The CDR3 extends 3 residues past the end of the read, so its final part is completed from the germline J gene. The chain has TRBV7-9 and TRBJ2-7, with 8 positions matching TRBD1. CDR1 and CDR2 from the germline V gene are SEHNR and FQNEAQ (reference sequence). The V and J ends lost 3 bases and 3 bases, in that order; junction bases with no gene match: 7. This CDR3 spans 15 amino acids. CDR3 protein: CASSFPRQGYYEQYF. Partial CDR3 DNA: TGTGCCAGCAGCTTCCCAAGACAGGGGTACTACGAG.

A note on this clone: The CDR3 end is not reached by the read, which stops 3 residues before it; the germline J gene fills it in. The rearrangement links TRBV5-5 to TRBJ2-3; no clear D gene. The germline V gene has CDR1 SGHKS and CDR2 YYEKEE (reference sequence). Between the trimmed V and J ends, which lost 3 bases and 0 bases, there was a span of 8 bases. The CDR3 runs to 14 residues. The covered CDR3 bases are TGTGCCAGCAGCTGGGCCACTAGCACAGATACG. Protein: CASSWATSTDT. The whole CDR3 sequence reads CASSWATSTDTQYF.

About this clone: Read sequence stops 3 residues before the CDR3 end, and the germline J gene provides the missing end. The chain uses TRBV4-1 and TRBJ2-3; possible D gene TRBD2, 5 bases. Germline V CDR1 and CDR2: MGHRA, YSYEKL. The CDR3 spans 15 residues. V was cut by 1 base and J by 2 bases, with 10 bases left in between. The DNA read from the CDR3 is TGCGCCAGCAGCCAAGGGCCGGGGAACACAGATACG. Its protein is CASSQGPGNTDT. From start to end, the CDR3 is CASSQGPGNTDTQYF.

A word on this clone: The read stops 3 residues short of the end of the CDR3; the missing end is completed from the germline J gene. This chain links TRBV19 with TRBJ2-2; tentative D call: TRBD2 (5 bases). Germline V gene data show CDR1 as LNHDA and CDR2 as SQIVND (reference sequence). With 3 bases removed from V and 0 bases from J, the gap between germline ends came to 8 bases. The CDR3 has 15 residues. CDR3 bases read: TGTGCCAGTAGTATCGTAGCGACGAACACCGGGGAG. Its translation is CASSIVATNTGE. In full, the CDR3 is CASSIVATNTGELFF.

A word on this clone: The read terminates 3 residues before the CDR3 end, so the remaining end is supplied by the germline J gene. The chain has TRBV19 and TRBJ2-7, with 10 bases that match TRBD1. V gave up 3 bases and J gave up 4 bases; unmatched junction bases: 3. This CDR3 is built from 14 residues. CDR1 and CDR2 (germline): LNHDA, SQIVND (reference sequence). This chain's CDR3 is CASSIGTGEYEQYF. The DNA read from the CDR3 is TGTGCCAGTAGTATCGGGACAGGGGAGTACGAG.

Comment on this clone: The read terminates 3 residues ahead of where the CDR3 ends, so the germline J gene completes it. The rearrangement uses TRBV7-8 and TRBJ2-1, with 12 bases aligning to TRBD2. The V and J ends lost 5 bases and 5 bases, in that order; junction bases with no gene match: 10. CDR1 and CDR2 (germline): SGHVS, FQNEAQ. The CDR3 has 17 residues. The part of the CDR3 DNA that was read is TGTGCCAGCAGCCGACTAGCGGGAGTGCCCCTTCACAATGAG. It yields the protein CASSRLAGVPLHNE. The entire CDR3 protein is CASSRLAGVPLHNEQFF.

With respect to this clone: The read terminates 3 residues before the CDR3 end, so the remaining end is supplied by the germline J gene. This chain connects TRBV9 to TRBJ2-1; no clear D gene. This CDR3 has 18 residues. CDR1 and CDR2 (germline): SGDLS, YYNGEE. V was shortened by 0 bases and J by 0 bases, with 16 bases between the two germline ends. Here the CDR3 reads CASSVDGSGSTSYNEQFF. CDR3 DNA (partial): TGTGCCAGCAGCGTAGACGGTTCCGGGTCGACCTCCTACAATGAG.

CDR3 amino acids: CASSSARGDEEKLFF. CDR3 DNA (partial): TGTGCCAGCAGTTCCGCCCGGGGGGATGAGGAAAAA. The chain links TRBV27 to TRBJ1-4, with D tentatively TRBD1 (5 bases). Read data end 3 residues before the CDR3 end; the end is taken from the germline J gene. The CDR3 runs 15 residues. Per the germline V gene, CDR1 is MNHEY and CDR2 is SMNVEV (reference sequence). The germline V and J ends were trimmed by 4 bases and 8 bases, with 17 bases remaining between them.

As regards this clone: The sequence runs out 3 residues before the end of the CDR3; the remainder is reconstructed from the germline J gene. The rearrangement links TRBV5-1 to TRBJ1-1; 9 positions match TRBD1. Germline V gene data show CDR1 as SGHRS and CDR2 as YFSETQ. The CDR3 runs to 14 residues. J was trimmed by 2 bases and V by 4 bases; bases with no gene match: 3. CDR3 DNA (partial): TGCGCCAGCAGCGTGGGACAGGGAAACACTGAA. Protein product: CASSVGQGNTE. The full CDR3 sequence reads CASSVGQGNTEAFF.

For this clone: The junction does not match germline at one end; this may be a read error. CDR3 bases read: TGCGCCAGCAGCCGCCGGACTAGTTTTTCCAATGAG. Translating it yields CASSRRTSFSNE. The full CDR3 is CASSRRTSFSNEQFF. The chain is built from TRBV4-2 and TRBJ2-1; the match to TRBD2 covers 7 bases. The read is 3 residues too short to cover the CDR3 end, so that end is filled in from the germline J gene. Germline V CDR1 and CDR2: LGHNA, YNFKEQ. The CDR3 covers 15 residues.

Details on this clone: The read finishes 3 residues shy of the CDR3 end, and the germline J gene is used to complete it. The chain couples TRBV30 to TRBJ2-1; 7 bases agree with TRBD2. Germline CDR1 reads GTSNPN; CDR2 reads SVGIG (reference sequence). The J segment lost 3 bases and the V segment lost 5 bases, leaving 13 bases of the junction unmatched. This CDR3 has 16 amino acids. The DNA read from the CDR3 is TGTGCCTGGGAGCCCACTGGGACTAAAAACTACAATGAG. Encoded protein: CAWEPTGTKNYNE. The complete CDR3 reads CAWEPTGTKNYNEQFF.

For this clone: Read coverage stops 3 residues before the CDR3 terminus; the germline J gene supplies the remainder. V usage is TRBV11-2 and J usage is TRBJ1-2; TRBD1 might be the D (5 bases). V was trimmed by 6 bases and J by 4 bases, leaving 18 bases between them. Looked up from germline, CDR1 is SGHAT and CDR2 is FQNNGV. This CDR3 has 15 amino acids. The CDR3 protein is CASSFLGHPAYGYTF. The part of the CDR3 DNA that was read is TGTGCCAGCAGTTTTTTAGGACACCCGGCCTATGGC.

With respect to this clone: From the germline J gene comes the end of the CDR3, since the read stops 3 residues before it. The chain combines TRBV20-1 with TRBJ2-3, with 9 bases lining up with TRBD2. The V and J ends lost 6 bases and 4 bases, in that order; junction bases with no gene match: 5. This CDR3 has 13 amino acids. The germline V gene encodes CDR1 DFQATT and CDR2 SNEGSKA (reference sequence). The CDR3 here is CSAIAGAADTQYF. The CDR3 bases that were read are TGCAGTGCGATAGCGGGAGCTGCAGATACG.

Comments on this clone: From the germline J gene comes the end of the CDR3, since the read stops 3 residues before it. This rearrangement joins TRBV19 to TRBJ1-1, with D perhaps TRBD1 (5 bases). The CDR3 covers 13 residues. Germline V CDR1 and CDR2: LNHDA, SQIVND (reference sequence). The CDR3: CASSISSGGSAFF. The DNA read from the CDR3 is TGTGCCAGTAGTATTTCGAGCGGGGGGTCG.

Comments on this clone: The read ends 3 residues shy of where the CDR3 ends; the end is completed using the germline J gene. The genes are TRBV13 and TRBJ1-5; possible D gene TRBD1, 5 bases. V lost 3 bases and J lost 1, with 7 bases in between. This CDR3 spans 14 amino acids. Germline CDR1 and CDR2: PRHDT and FYEKMQ (reference sequence). The CDR3 here is CASSLRGSNQPQHF. The CDR3 DNA, read in part, is TGTGCCAGCAGCTTGCGGGGGAGCAATCAGCCC. Filled out from reference TRBV13 and TRBJ1-5, the complete variable domain reads AAGVIQSPRHLIKEKRETATLKCYPIPRHDTVYWYQQGPGQDPQFLISFYEKMQSDKGSIPDRFSAQQFSDYHSELNMSSLELGDSALYFCASSLRGSNQPQHFGDGTRLSIL.

As to this clone: With the read ending 3 residues before the CDR3 end, the germline J gene is used to fill in that end. The chain carries TRBV11-2 and TRBJ1-1; D possibly corresponds to TRBD1 (5 bases). The V and J ends lost 1 base and 1 base respectively, with 10 bases between them. CDR1 is SGHAT, CDR2 FQNNGV, per germline. This CDR3 has 15 amino acids. The CDR3 DNA, read in part, is TGTGCCAGCAGCTTAGGGGGGGAGCCGAACACTGAA. It yields the protein CASSLGGEPNTE. The whole CDR3 sequence reads CASSLGGEPNTEAFF.

With respect to this clone: The read comes to an end 3 residues before the CDR3 does, leaving the germline J gene to fill in the end. The rearrangement uses TRBV4-2 and TRBJ2-5; 7 bases are a match to TRBD1. Germline-derived CDR1 and CDR2 are LGHNA and YNFKEQ. With V trimmed by 4 bases and J by 3 bases, 23 bases remained unmatched. The CDR3 contains 20 residues. The CDR3: CASSPNRRTGDRPAKETQYF. The covered CDR3 bases are TGTGCCAGCAGCCCAAACAGGCGGACAGGAGACCGTCCAGCTAAAGAGACC.

Comment on this clone: The read comes to an end 3 residues before the CDR3 does, leaving the germline J gene to fill in the end. This chain links TRBV6-2 or TRBV6-3 with TRBJ1-5; the D gene is possibly TRBD1 (6 bases). Germline CDR1 MNHEY, CDR2 SVGEGT. The CDR3 length is 17 residues. Trimming took off 1 base at V and 5 bases at J, with 18 bases between the two ends. CDR3 residues: CASSYLIIQGFDQPQHF. The covered CDR3 bases are TGTGCCAGCAGTTACTTAATTATACAGGGATTCGATCAGCCC.

On this clone: From the germline J gene comes the end of the CDR3, since the read stops 3 residues before it. This sequence joins TRBV18 and TRBJ2-5; a possible D gene is TRBD1 (6 bases). This CDR3 region has 12 residues. The V end lost 3 bases, the J end lost 6 bases, and 8 bases lay between the germline ends. The V gene's germline CDR1 is KGHSH and CDR2 LQKENI. CDR3 bases read: TGTGCCAGCTCACCCGGACAGAAGACC. It is translated as CASSPGQKT. The whole CDR3 region reads CASSPGQKTQYF.

Concerning this clone: The missing CDR3 end, 3 residues past where the read stops, is filled in from the germline J gene. The chain joins TRBV19 to TRBJ2-7; D ambiguous. Germline-derived CDR1 and CDR2 are LNHDA and SQIVND (reference sequence). This CDR3 contains 13 residues. The V end lost 5 bases, the J end lost 1 base, and 9 bases lay between the germline ends. Partial CDR3 DNA: TGTGCCAGTAGTCTCTCCCTGTCCTACGAG. Translation: CASSLSLSYE. The whole CDR3 protein is CASSLSLSYEQYF.

The CDR3 bases that were read are TGTGCCAGCAGCGAGGGACTAGCGGGAGGTACCGGGGAG. Its translation: CASSEGLAGGTGE. The complete CDR3 protein is CASSEGLAGGTGELFF. This chain uses TRBV13 with TRBJ2-2; 15 bases are shared with TRBD2. With the read ending 3 residues before the CDR3 end, the germline J gene is used to fill in that end. V gave up 5 bases and J gave up 5 bases; unmatched junction bases: 3. Per the germline V gene, CDR1 is PRHDT and CDR2 is FYEKMQ (reference sequence). This CDR3 has 16 residues.

Of note for this clone: The read gets to within 3 residues of the CDR3 end, and the germline J gene fills in the rest. The V gene is TRBV20-1, the J gene TRBJ1-2, with a possible D match to TRBD1 (6 bases). The CDR3 totals 13 residues. V was clipped by 5 bases and J by 7 bases, with 17 bases between them. Germline V lookup: CDR1 DFQATT, CDR2 SNEGSKA (reference sequence). Partial CDR3 DNA: TGCAGTGCTGCCGGACAGTTTTCCTTTGGC. This encodes CSAAGQFSFG. Given in full, the CDR3 is CSAAGQFSFGYTF.

A remark on this clone: The observed sequence ends 3 residues before the CDR3 terminus, with the missing tail filled in from the germline J gene. This chain joins TRBV10-3 and TRBJ2-2, with TRBD1 matching over 7 bases. CDR1 is ENHRY, CDR2 SYGVKD, per germline. The CDR3 length is 17 residues. Trimming cost V 7 bases and J 0 bases; bases outside gene matches: 11. The sequenced CDR3 bases are TGTGCCATCAATCCCGGGACAGTTTCGGCGAACACCGGGGAG. This encodes CAINPGTVSANTGE. The entire CDR3 reads CAINPGTVSANTGELFF.

About this clone itself: The sequence runs out 3 residues before the end of the CDR3; the remainder is reconstructed from the germline J gene. The rearrangement joins TRBV20-1 to TRBJ2-1; 7 bases line up with TRBD2. The CDR3 is 13 amino acids. V lost 4 bases, J lost 2 bases, and 2 bases stayed unmatched. Germline-derived CDR1 and CDR2 are DFQATT and SNEGSKA (reference sequence). The chain's CDR3 is CSAKRDTYNEQFF. The sequenced part of the CDR3 DNA is TGCAGTGCTAAGCGGGATACCTACAATGAG.

On this clone: The read terminates 3 residues before the CDR3 end, so the remaining end is supplied by the germline J gene. V gene TRBV5-5 combines with J gene TRBJ2-1; tentatively, D is TRBD1 (6 bases). The CDR3 covers 14 residues. CDR1 and CDR2 from the germline V gene are SGHKS and YYEKEE (reference sequence). Trimming pared 2 bases from V and 9 bases from J, leaving 15 bases between. The CDR3 loop is CASSLAGTRSEQFF. The CDR3 DNA, read in part, is TGTGCCAGCAGCTTAGCCGGGACAAGGAGTGAG. Together with reference TRBV5-5 and TRBJ2-1, the CDR3 gives the full variable domain: DAGVTQSPTHLIKTRGQQVTLRCSPISGHKSVSWYQQVLGQGPQFIFQYYEKEERGRGNFPDRFSARQFPNYSSELNVNALLLGDSALYLCASSLAGTRSEQFFGPGTRLTVL.

Remarks on this clone: Read coverage stops 3 residues before the CDR3 terminus; the germline J gene supplies the remainder. V gene TRBV11-3 combines with J gene TRBJ2-1; TRBD2 matches 11 bases. This CDR3 is 15 amino acids long. J lost 5 bases, V lost 2 bases, and 2 bases had no gene match. Per germline, CDR1 SGHNT and CDR2 YENEEA. The CDR3 region is CASSLRTSGHNEQFF. CDR3 DNA, as far as it was read: TGTGCCAGCAGCTTACGGACTAGCGGGCACAATGAG.

On this clone: The observed sequence ends 3 residues before the CDR3 terminus, with the missing tail filled in from the germline J gene. The V and J genes are TRBV6-2 or TRBV6-3 and TRBJ2-5; tentatively, D is TRBD1 or TRBD2 (5 bases each). CDR3 length: 14 residues. The V gene's germline CDR1 is MNHEY and CDR2 SVGEGT. Deletions cut 6 bases from V and 6 bases from J, with 17 bases between. Incomplete CDR3 DNA: TGTGCCAGCAGGTACGGGGCTGGATTGCAGACC. It yields the protein CASRYGAGLQT. The whole CDR3 sequence is CASRYGAGLQTQYF.

A remark on this clone: The read terminates 3 residues ahead of where the CDR3 ends, so the germline J gene completes it. V usage is TRBV29-1 and J usage is TRBJ2-1; possibly TRBD1 for D (5 bases). Germline CDR1 is SQVTM and CDR2 is ANQGSEA. Deletions cut 7 bases from V and 9 bases from J, with 22 bases between. This CDR3 spans 14 amino acids. CDR3 DNA (partial): TGCAGCGCCATCGAGGACCGCGAAGGGGTTGAG. As protein: CSAIEDREGVE. The entire CDR3 reads CSAIEDREGVEQFF.